Shown below are 21 T cell receptor beta chains from a single sample sequenced in a study of neoadjuvant nivolumab and ipilimumab in lung cancer. Using immunoSEQ multiplex PCR, the repertoire was profiled, and TCRdb retains in-frame clones only, with some absent. The top ten clones hold around 3.6% of a sample with more than 40,000 clones, roughly 91% of them seen once. Material: blood, obtained before neoadjuvant nivolumab, alone or with ipilimumab. The source is an adult with non-small cell lung cancer. Some clones in this sample may be carry-over from other donors' samples.

The chain employs TRBV7-6 and TRBJ2-7; maybe TRBD2 (5 bases). Looked up from germline, CDR1 is SGHVS and CDR2 is FNYEAQ. The V end lost 4 bases, the J end lost 3 bases, and 7 bases lay between the germline ends. CDR3 length: 12 amino acids. CDR3 protein: CASSSGDYEQYF. The DNA for the CDR3 is TGTGCCAGCAGCTCCGGGGACTACGAGCAGTACTTC. Full variable domain (remainder filled in from reference TRBV7-6 and TRBJ2-7): GAGVSQSPRYKVTKRGQDVALRCDPISGHVSLYWYRQALGQGPEFLTYFNYEAQQDKSGLPNDRFSAERPEGSISTLTIQRTEQRDSAMYRCASSSGDYEQYFGPGTRLTVT.

The rearrangement uses TRBV7-8 and TRBJ1-1; tentatively, D is TRBD1 (5 bases). This CDR3 contains 15 residues. Between the trimmed V and J ends, which lost 5 bases and 3 bases, there was a span of 16 bases. CDR1 and CDR2 (germline): SGHVS, FQNEAQ. The CDR3 DNA follows: TGTGCCAGCAGCCCCCCGGGACTGACTTACACTGAAGCTTTCTTT. This gives the protein CASSPPGLTYTEAFF.

The V gene is TRBV13, the J gene TRBJ2-3, with TRBD2 matching 15 bases. V was pared by 5 bases and J by 8 bases, with 8 bases of the junction left unmatched. Germline CDR1 PRHDT, CDR2 FYEKMQ (reference sequence). This CDR3 comprises 16 residues. Here the CDR3 DNA reads TGTGCCAGCAGCGCCCCGGGACTAGCGGGAGGTCCTACGCAGTATTTT. Its translation: CASSAPGLAGGPTQYF.

The chain combines TRBV4-3 with TRBJ2-3, with 8 nucleotides matching TRBD1. This CDR3 comprises 16 residues. CDR1 LGHNA and CDR2 YSLEER come from the germline V gene. J was trimmed by 4 bases and V by 2 bases; bases with no gene match: 8. CDR3 sequence (DNA): TGCGCCAGCAGCCAATCCGGACAGGGTATATCAGATACGCAGTATTTT. Its protein product is CASSQSGQGISDTQYF.

The chain is built from TRBV29-1 and TRBJ2-2; D may be TRBD2 (5 bases). Germline assignment: CDR1 SQVTM and CDR2 ANQGSEA. This CDR3 spans 12 amino acids. V lost 4 bases, J lost 9 bases, and 12 bases lay in between. The CDR3 sequence: CSVASPRWELFF. The CDR3 DNA sequence: TGCAGCGTTGCTAGCCCCCGGTGGGAGCTGTTTTTT.

The V call is TRBV9, the J call TRBJ2-5, with 8 bases fitting TRBD2. V trimming: 4 bases; J trimming: 1 base; junction bases outside the gene matches: 3. Germline V gene sequence: CDR1 SGDLS, CDR2 YYNGEE. CDR3 length equals 14 residues. CDR3 sequence reads: CASSRAGAQETQYF. The CDR3 DNA follows: TGTGCCAGCAGCCGAGCGGGAGCCCAAGAGACCCAGTACTTC.

The V gene is TRBV4-1, the J gene TRBJ2-7; TRBD1 aligns across 7 bases. The germline CDR1 and CDR2 sequences are MGHRA and YSYEKL. The CDR3 is 15 residues long. V shed 0 bases and J 4 bases; nucleotides not matched to a gene: 6. This chain's CDR3 is CASSQEGTALYEQYF. The CDR3 nucleotides are TGCGCCAGCAGCCAAGAAGGGACAGCCTTATACGAGCAGTACTTC.

The chain links TRBV5-6 to TRBJ2-1, with TRBD1 matching over 9 bases. This CDR3 spans 15 amino acids. Germline-derived CDR1 and CDR2 are SGHDT and YYEEEE. Losses at the gene ends were 2 bases for V and 6 bases for J; bases not matched to a gene: 6. In DNA form, the CDR3 reads TGTGCCAGCAGCTTCTTCGCGACAGGGGGCAATGAGCAGTTCTTC. Amino acids: CASSFFATGGNEQFF.

This clone was detected only once. V usage is TRBV25-1 and J usage is TRBJ2-5; 8 bases agree with TRBD2. The CDR3 totals 14 residues. CDR1 is MGHDK and CDR2 is SYGVNS in the germline V gene. V lost 7 bases to trimming and J lost 2 bases; unmatched junction nucleotides: 6. CDR3 DNA: TGTGCCAGCACTCTAGCGGGTCCTCAAGAGACCCAGTACTTC. This gives the protein CASTLAGPQETQYF.

The rearrangement joins TRBV9 to TRBJ2-7; D perhaps matches TRBD1 (5 bases). Germline V lookup: CDR1 SGDLS, CDR2 YYNGEE. The CDR3 sequence is 14 residues long. V was cut by 0 bases and J by 3 bases, with 10 bases left in between. CDR3 DNA: TGTGCCAGCAGCGTAGCAGGGCCCGGCTACGAGCAGTACTTC. Protein product: CASSVAGPGYEQYF.

The rearrangement links TRBV5-6 to TRBJ1-4; possibly TRBD1 for D (5 bases). CDR3 length equals 16 residues. Trimming took 3 bases from V and 8 from J, leaving 20 bases between them. The germline V gene has CDR1 SGHDT and CDR2 YYEEEE. The CDR3 region is CASSWGSEAASEKLFF. The CDR3 bases are TGTGCCAGCAGCTGGGGGAGTGAGGCGGCTTCGGAAAAACTGTTTTTT.

This clone was observed once. This rearrangement joins TRBV7-6 to TRBJ1-5; no clear D gene. Germline V gene data show CDR1 as SGHVS and CDR2 as FNYEAQ. The V end was cut by 0 bases, the J end by 2 bases, with 8 bases between. The CDR3 loop spans 15 amino acids. The CDR3 region has the DNA TGTGCCAGCAGCTTAGCGCCAAGGGGCAATCAGCCCCAGCATTTT. Protein sequence: CASSLAPRGNQPQHF.

This clone has a single count. The chain recombines TRBV5-4 with TRBJ2-2, with 8 bases lining up with TRBD2. The ends lost 4 bases at V and 6 bases at J; junction bases unmatched: 14. The CDR3 length is 17 residues. Germline V gene lookup returns CDR1 SGHNT and CDR2 YYREEE (reference sequence). CDR3 sequence reads: CASSEVRGAGGPGELFF. DNA of the CDR3: TGTGCCAGCAGCGAGGTGCGTGGGGCGGGAGGCCCCGGGGAGCTGTTTTTT.

The genes are TRBV18 and TRBJ1-1; TRBD1 matches 7 bases. The CDR3 runs to 14 residues. With V trimmed by 5 bases and J by 4 bases, 7 bases remained unmatched. CDR1 KGHSH and CDR2 LQKENI come from the germline V gene. CDR3 DNA sequence: TGTGCCAGCTCAAAGACAGGGTATGGCACTGAAGCTTTCTTT. Amino acids: CASSKTGYGTEAFF.

The rearrangement joins TRBV19 to TRBJ1-5; D is perhaps TRBD1 (6 bases). CDR1 LNHDA and CDR2 SQIVND come from the germline V gene (reference sequence). The CDR3 runs 14 residues. V gave up 5 bases and J gave up 4 bases, with 12 bases separating them. The CDR3 protein is CASSAGQLNQPQHF. The CDR3 region has the DNA TGTGCCAGTAGTGCAGGACAGCTTAATCAGCCCCAGCATTTT.

V gene TRBV7-9 combines with J gene TRBJ2-1; no clear D gene. Between the trimmed V and J ends, which lost 6 bases and 7 bases, there was a span of 13 bases. The CDR3 sequence is 13 residues long. CDR1 is SEHNR and CDR2 is FQNEAQ in the germline V gene (reference sequence). This CDR3 reads CASRSVVGNEQFF. CDR3 nucleotide sequence: TGTGCCAGCAGAAGTGTAGTCGGGAATGAGCAGTTCTTC. The full variable domain, its missing parts supplied by reference TRBV7-9 and TRBJ2-1, is DTGVSQNPRHKITKRGQNVTFRCDPISEHNRLYWYRQTLGQGPEFLTYFQNEAQLEKSRLLSDRFSAERPKGSFSTLEIQRTEQGDSAMYLCASRSVVGNEQFFGPGTRLTVL.

This chain connects TRBV6-6 to TRBJ1-4; TRBD1 matches at 8 bases. Per the germline V gene, CDR1 is MNHNY and CDR2 is SVGAGI (reference sequence). CDR3 length: 16 amino acids. J lost 8 bases, V lost 2 bases, and 10 bases had no gene match. The CDR3 loop is CASSYTPDRGGEKLFF. The CDR3, as DNA: TGTGCCAGCAGTTACACTCCTGACAGGGGTGGGGAAAAACTGTTTTTT.

The chain uses TRBV5-1 and TRBJ2-1, with 15 bases identical to TRBD2. CDR1 is SGHRS, CDR2 YFSETQ, per germline. V was clipped by 0 bases and J by 7 bases; unmatched bases: 2. This CDR3 spans 16 amino acids. In DNA, the CDR3 is TGCGCCAGCAGCTTGGTCGGGACTAGCGGGAGGAATGAGCAGTTCTTC. Translating gives CASSLVGTSGRNEQFF.

This chain uses TRBV20-1 with TRBJ2-5; D not resolved. The V end was cut by 1 base, the J end by 4 bases, with 4 bases between. Looked up from germline, CDR1 is DFQATT and CDR2 is SNEGSKA (reference sequence). This CDR3 has 11 amino acids. The CDR3 spells CSARVRETQYF. DNA for the CDR3: TGCAGTGCTAGAGTTCGAGAGACCCAGTACTTC.

This clone was observed once. The chain links TRBV5-4 to TRBJ2-5; D possibly uses TRBD1 or TRBD2 (5 bases each). This CDR3 spans 16 amino acids. V shed 1 base and J shed 0 bases, with 13 bases lying between them. The germline gives CDR1 SGHNT, CDR2 YYREEE (reference sequence). DNA for the CDR3: TGTGCCAGCAGCTTGTATGGGGGTATCGACCAAGAGACCCAGTACTTC. Translated, it gives CASSLYGGIDQETQYF.

V usage is TRBV9 and J usage is TRBJ2-5; 9 nucleotides align to TRBD1. Per the germline V gene, CDR1 is SGDLS and CDR2 is YYNGEE. The CDR3 length is 13 residues. The junction had 6 bases not matched to a gene; V was cut back by 3 bases and J by 9 bases. The CDR3 here is CASSDGQGTPQYF. Written as DNA, the CDR3 is TGTGCCAGCAGCGATGGACAGGGGACGCCCCAGTACTTC.